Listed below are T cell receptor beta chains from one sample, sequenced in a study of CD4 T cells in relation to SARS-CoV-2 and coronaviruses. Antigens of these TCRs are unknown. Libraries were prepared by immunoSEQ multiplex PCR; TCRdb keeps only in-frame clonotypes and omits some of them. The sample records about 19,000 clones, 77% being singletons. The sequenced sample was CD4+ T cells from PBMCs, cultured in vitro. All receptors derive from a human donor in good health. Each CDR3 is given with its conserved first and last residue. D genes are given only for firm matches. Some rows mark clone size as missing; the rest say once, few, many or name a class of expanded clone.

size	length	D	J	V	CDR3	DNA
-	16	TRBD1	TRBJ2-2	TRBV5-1	CASSLGDSTNTGELFF	TGCGCCAGCAGCTTGGGGGACAGTACGAACACCGGGGAGCTGTTTTTT
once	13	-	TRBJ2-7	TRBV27	CASSPRDKYEQYF	TGTGCCAGCAGTCCCCGGGACAAGTACGAGCAGTACTTC
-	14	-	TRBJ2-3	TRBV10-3	CAIDSGGSTDTQYF	TGTGCCATTGACTCAGGAGGAAGCACAGATACGCAGTATTTT
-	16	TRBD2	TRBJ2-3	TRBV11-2	CASRGTSGRITDTQYF	TGTGCCAGCAGGGGGACTAGCGGGAGAATCACAGATACGCAGTATTTT
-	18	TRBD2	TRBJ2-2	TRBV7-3	CASSPGLAGGRYTGELFF	TGTGCCAGCAGCCCGGGGCTAGCGGGAGGGCGTTACACCGGGGAGCTGTTTTTT
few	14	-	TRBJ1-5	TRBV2	CASTQTGAGQPQHF	TGTGCCAGCACCCAGACAGGTGCAGGTCAGCCCCAGCATTTT
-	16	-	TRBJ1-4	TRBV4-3	CASSQEGDRRGEKLFF	TGCGCCAGCAGCCAAGAAGGGGACCGACGGGGTGAAAAACTGTTTTTT
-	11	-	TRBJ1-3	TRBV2	CASSLENTIYF	TGTGCCAGCAGTTTGGAAAACACCATATATTTT
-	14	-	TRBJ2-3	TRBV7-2	CASSYRRPTDTQYF	TGTGCCAGCAGCTACCGCAGGCCAACAGATACGCAGTATTTT
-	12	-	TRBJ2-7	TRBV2	CASSRAGYEQYF	TGTGCCAGCAGCCGAGCGGGCTACGAGCAGTACTTC
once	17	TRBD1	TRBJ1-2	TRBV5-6	CASSLRPTGILNYGYTF	TGTGCCAGCAGCTTGAGGCCGACAGGGATCCTTAACTATGGCTACACCTTC
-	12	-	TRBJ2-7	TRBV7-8	CASSSLSYEQYF	TGTGCCAGCAGCTCCCTATCCTACGAGCAGTACTTC
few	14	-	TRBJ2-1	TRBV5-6	CASSAGTGKNEQFF	TGTGCCAGCAGCGCGGGGACTGGGAAGAATGAGCAGTTCTTC
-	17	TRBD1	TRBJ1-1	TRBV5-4	CASQGGQVSNRNTEAFF	TGTGCCAGCCAGGGGGGTCAGGTTTCGAATCGTAACACTGAAGCTTTCTTT
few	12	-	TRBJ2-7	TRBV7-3	CASSFPGREQYF	TGTGCCAGCAGCTTCCCCGGTCGCGAGCAGTACTTC
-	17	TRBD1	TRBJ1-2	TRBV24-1	CATREGSRDRILYGYTF	TGTGCCACCAGGGAGGGATCACGGGACAGAATTCTCTATGGCTACACCTTC
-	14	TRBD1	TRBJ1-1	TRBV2	CASRGDRGVLEAFF	TGTGCCAGCAGAGGGGACAGGGGGGTTCTCGAAGCTTTCTTT
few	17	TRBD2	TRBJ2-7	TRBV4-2	CASSQSTSGRDSYEQYF	TGTGCCAGCAGCCAGTCAACTAGCGGGAGAGATTCCTACGAGCAGTACTTC
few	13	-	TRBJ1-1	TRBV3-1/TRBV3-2	CASSQGGLLEAFF	TGTGCCAGCAGCCAAGGGGGGCTACTTGAAGCTTTCTTT
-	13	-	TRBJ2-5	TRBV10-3	CAVNSGRGETQYF	TGTGCCGTCAATAGCGGTAGGGGGGAGACCCAGTACTTC
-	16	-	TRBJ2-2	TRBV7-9	CASSPPGQRNTGELFF	TGTGCCAGCAGCCCCCCGGGCCAGCGGAACACCGGGGAGCTGTTTTTT
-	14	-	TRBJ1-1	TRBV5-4	CASSLWGLNTEAFF	TGTGCCAGCAGCTTGTGGGGGCTGAACACTGAAGCTTTCTTT
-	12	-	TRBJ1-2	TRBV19	CASSISINGYTF	TGTGCCAGTAGTATCTCGATAAATGGCTACACCTTC
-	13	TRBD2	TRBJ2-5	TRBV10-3	CAISAGEGETQYF	TGTGCCATCAGTGCGGGGGAGGGGGAGACCCAGTACTTC
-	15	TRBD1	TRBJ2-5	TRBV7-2	CASSLVRDRKETQYF	TGTGCCAGCAGCTTAGTCCGGGACAGAAAAGAGACCCAGTACTTC
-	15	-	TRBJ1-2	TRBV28	CASSSDMGRGYGYTF	TGTGCCAGCAGTTCTGACATGGGGAGGGGATATGGCTACACCTTC
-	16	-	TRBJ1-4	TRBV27	CASSSSPFLGNEKLFF	TGTGCCAGCAGCTCCAGCCCCTTCCTCGGAAATGAAAAACTGTTTTTT
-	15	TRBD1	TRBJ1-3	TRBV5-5	CASSLTGQERNTIYF	TGTGCCAGCAGCTTGACGGGACAGGAGAGAAACACCATATATTTT
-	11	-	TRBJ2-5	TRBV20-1	CSARSRETQYF	TGCAGTGCTAGATCGAGGGAGACCCAGTACTTC
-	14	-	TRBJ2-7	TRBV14	CASSPQTSAYEQYF	TGTGCCAGCAGCCCCCAGACTAGTGCCTACGAGCAGTACTTC
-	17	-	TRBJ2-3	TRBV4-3	CASSQAGLAGESDTQYF	TGCGCCAGCAGCCAAGCCGGACTCGCAGGGGAGTCGGATACGCAGTATTTT
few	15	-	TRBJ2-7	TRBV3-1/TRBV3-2	CASSQVTGPGGEQYF	TGTGCCAGCAGCCAAGTTACGGGGCCTGGGGGAGAGCAGTACTTC
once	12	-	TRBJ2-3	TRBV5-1	CASRASTDTQYF	TGCGCCAGCAGGGCCTCCACAGATACGCAGTATTTT
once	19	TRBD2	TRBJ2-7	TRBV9	CASSVGGGLAGGPTYEQYF	TGTGCCAGCAGCGTAGGGGGGGGACTAGCGGGGGGTCCAACCTACGAGCAGTACTTC
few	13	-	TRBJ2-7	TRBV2	CASSGSMSYEQYF	TGTGCCAGCAGTGGTAGTATGAGCTACGAGCAGTACTTC
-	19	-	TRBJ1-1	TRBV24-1	CATSDLDWGGWRDRTEAFF	TGTGCCACCAGTGATTTGGATTGGGGGGGCTGGAGGGACCGCACTGAAGCTTTCTTT
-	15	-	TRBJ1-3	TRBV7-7	CASSLDGQAGNTIYF	TGTGCCAGCAGCTTAGATGGGCAGGCCGGAAACACCATATATTTT
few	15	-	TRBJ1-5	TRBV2	CASSELRPDGQPQHF	TGTGCCAGCAGTGAATTAAGGCCTGACGGGCAGCCCCAGCATTTT
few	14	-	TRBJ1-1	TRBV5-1	CASRAGTPGTEAFF	TGCGCCAGCAGGGCCGGGACCCCCGGCACTGAAGCTTTCTTT
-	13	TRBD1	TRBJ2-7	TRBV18	CASSGGQAYEQYF	TGTGCCAGCTCAGGGGGACAGGCCTACGAGCAGTACTTC
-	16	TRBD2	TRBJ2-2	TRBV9	CASSVPGLAGTGELFF	TGTGCCAGCAGCGTACCGGGACTAGCGGGCACCGGGGAGCTGTTTTTT
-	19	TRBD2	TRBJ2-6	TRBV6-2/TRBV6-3	CASSYTSGKDHSGANVLTF	TGTGCCAGCAGTTACACTAGCGGGAAGGATCACTCTGGGGCCAACGTCCTGACTTTC
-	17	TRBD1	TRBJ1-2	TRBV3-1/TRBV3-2	CASSQGGTGGTSYGYTF	TGTGCCAGCAGCCAAGGGGGGACAGGGGGTACCAGCTATGGCTACACCTTC
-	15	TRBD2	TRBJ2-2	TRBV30	CAWSIAGAAPGELFF	TGTGCCTGGAGTATAGCGGGAGCTGCCCCCGGGGAGCTGTTTTTT
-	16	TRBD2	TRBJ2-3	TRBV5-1	CASSLGTSGVTDTQYF	TGCGCCAGCAGCCTTGGGACTAGCGGGGTCACAGATACGCAGTATTTT